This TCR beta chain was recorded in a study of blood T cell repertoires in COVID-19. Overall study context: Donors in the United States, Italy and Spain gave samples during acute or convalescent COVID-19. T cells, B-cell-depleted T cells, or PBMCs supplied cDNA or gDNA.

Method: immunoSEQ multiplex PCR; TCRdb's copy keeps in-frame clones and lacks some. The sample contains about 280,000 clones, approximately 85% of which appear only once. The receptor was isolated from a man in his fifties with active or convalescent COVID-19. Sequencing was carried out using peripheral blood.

The CDR3 DNA follows: TGTGCCAGCTCACCACCGGGCCGGACAGATACGCAGTATTTT. Its protein is CASSPPGRTDTQYF. The chain carries TRBV18 and TRBJ2-3; no reliable D call. Trimming shortened V by 0 bases and J by 3 bases, and 7 bases separated the two germline ends. The CDR3 totals 14 residues. From germline, CDR1 is KGHSH and CDR2 LQKENI.